This T cell receptor (beta chain) was identified in a study of T cell clonotyping in hematopoietic cell transplantation. Overall study results and limits: After transplant, recipient diversity fell while pathologically expanded clonotypes grew through day 180. Higher Inverse Simpson Index values in graft donor and pretransplant recipient predicted broader posttransplant TCR diversity.

Points on this clone: What it binds is not known.

The trim removed 5 bases at V and 7 bases at J, leaving 9 bases unmatched. Per the germline V gene, CDR1 is MDHEN and CDR2 is SYDVKM. The CDR3 spans 14 residues. Blood collection times were about day -28 and days 30, 100, 180 posttransplant. Here immunoSEQ multiplex PCR was the method, and the copy in TCRdb shows in-frame clones only, minus some. The data show 6,000 to 9,500 clones, over 85% seen once. The TCR sequence derives from a female patient aged 50-60 years who had an allogeneic stem cell transplant from an unrelated donor, so the T cells may come from the graft donor. Some clones in this sample may be carry-over from other donors' samples. The rearrangement joins TRBV28 to TRBJ1-2; 8 nucleotides match TRBD1. The sequences come from PBMCs, collected 180 days after allogeneic stem cell transplant. The CDR3 DNA sequence: TGTGCCAGCAGTCTGAGGCAGGGGGCTTCTGGCTACACCTTC. It codes for CASSLRQGASGYTF.